This T cell receptor beta chain is drawn from a study of Ad26.COV2.S vaccination and SARS-CoV-2 variants. Study-wide context: Ad26.COV2.S, an intramuscular injection, was given once or twice 56 days apart.

Treatment: over 15 received Ad26.COV2.S at low or high dose, single or two shots; roughly 5 received placebo; per-sample allocation not given. Following the first vaccine or placebo injection, samples were taken on day 63. Only in-frame clones appear in the TCRdb table, and some are missing; sequencing was by immunoSEQ multiplex PCR. Here the sample spans around 400,000 clones, approximately 90% being singletons. CDR3 length: 13 amino acids. Germline V gene sequence: CDR1 GTSNPN, CDR2 SVGIG (reference sequence). Trimming left V 0 bases short and J 4 bases short, with 9 bases between. This TCR was sampled from a person between 18 and 59 years old who received the Ad26.COV2.S COVID-19 vaccine or a placebo. The source material was peripheral blood, sampled in a trial of Ad26.COV2.S vaccine versus placebo. This chain connects TRBV30 to TRBJ2-5, with D possibly being TRBD2 (6 bases). CDR3 DNA sequence: TGTGCCTGGAGTGTACGAGCGGGAGAGACCCAGTACTTC. It codes for CAWSVRAGETQYF.